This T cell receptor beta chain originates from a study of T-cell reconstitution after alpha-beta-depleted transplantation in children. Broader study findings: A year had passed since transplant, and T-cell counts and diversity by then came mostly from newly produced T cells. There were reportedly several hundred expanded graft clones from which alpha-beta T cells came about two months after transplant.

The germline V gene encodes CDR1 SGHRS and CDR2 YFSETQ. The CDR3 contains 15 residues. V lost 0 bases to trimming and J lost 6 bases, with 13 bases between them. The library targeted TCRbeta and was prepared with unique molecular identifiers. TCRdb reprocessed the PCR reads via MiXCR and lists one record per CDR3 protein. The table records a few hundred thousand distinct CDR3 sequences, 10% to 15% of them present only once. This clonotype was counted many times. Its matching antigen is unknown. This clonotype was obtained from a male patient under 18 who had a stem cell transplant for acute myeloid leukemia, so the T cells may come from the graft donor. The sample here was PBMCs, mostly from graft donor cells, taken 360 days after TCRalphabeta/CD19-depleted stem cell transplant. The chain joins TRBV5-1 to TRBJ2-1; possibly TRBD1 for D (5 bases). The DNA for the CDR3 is TGCGCCAGCAGCTTGGCCCCAACAGGACCCAATGAGCAGTTCTTC. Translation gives CASSLAPTGPNEQFF.